This T cell receptor (beta chain) was documented in a study of cytomegalovirus exposure and HLA in healthy donors. General study findings and limits: TCR beta chains numbering 150 to 200 were designated cytomegalovirus-associated. Some public TCRs appeared in many individuals, while most sequences were rare. One later analysis, an examination of the approximately 120 validation repertoires, found that first-cohort TCR clusters tended to co-occur in them. Reports showed the classifier diagnosing cytomegalovirus status with high specificity and sensitivity.

As for this clone: Its antigen is currently unknown.

Generated by immunoSEQ multiplex PCR, the TCRdb table keeps only in-frame clones and is missing some. The sample lists about 110,000 clones, approximately 85% seen once, with over 2.5% in the top ten. Sequenced material: PBMCs. This clonotype originated in a woman aged 18-29 years in good health and CMV-seronegative.

The CDR3 bases are TGTGCCAGCAGTTTCCGGGACAGTAATTCACCCCTCCACTTT. Residues: CASSFRDSNSPLHF. V is TRBV27 and J is TRBJ1-6; TRBD1 matches at 7 bases. Germline V gene sequence: CDR1 MNHEY, CDR2 SMNVEV (reference sequence). The CDR3 totals 14 residues. J lost 6 bases, V lost 3 bases, and 2 bases had no gene match.